These 28 T cell receptor beta chains came from one sample sequenced in a study of CD8 T cells in Susac syndrome. The RNA input was about 0.5 to 1 ug, and it was reverse transcribed with random hexamers. Via MiXCR, TCRdb re-called the immunoSEQ multiplex PCR reads, giving one row per CDR3 protein. This table holds about 300,000 distinct CDR3 sequences, about 88% found once. Sequenced: CD8+ T cells from PBMCs. The receptors were sampled from a human donor with multiple sclerosis.

This chain links TRBV20-1 with TRBJ2-3; D is possibly TRBD1 (6 bases). Germline V gene sequence: CDR1 DFQATT, CDR2 SNEGSKA (reference sequence). V was pared by 2 bases and J by 2 bases, with 20 bases between. CDR3 length: 17 residues. This CDR3 reads CSARTAQGSKPTDTQYF. As DNA, the CDR3 is TGCAGTGCTAGAACCGCCCAGGGGTCTAAACCCACAGATACGCAGTATTTT.

The CDR3 coding sequence is TGCAGTGCTAGCGAACCGACGGAGTGGGCCCAGCATTTT. Protein product: CSASEPTEWAQHF. J is TRBJ1-5 and V is TRBV20-1, with no clear D. Germline V CDR1 and CDR2: DFQATT, SNEGSKA (reference sequence). The CDR3 consists of 13 residues. V gave up 3 bases and J gave up 11 bases, with 17 bases separating them.

The V and J genes are TRBV27 and TRBJ2-7; perhaps D is TRBD1 or TRBD2 (5 bases each). CDR3 size: 13 residues. Germline-derived CDR1 and CDR2 are MNHEY and SMNVEV (reference sequence). V shed 2 bases and J shed 6 bases, with 11 bases lying between them. The CDR3 nucleotides are TGTGCCAGCAGTTTAGGATGGGGGACCGAGCAGTACTTC. Its translation: CASSLGWGTEQYF.

The V and J genes are TRBV7-9 and TRBJ2-1, with D unclear. CDR3 length: 14 amino acids. V gave up 5 bases and J gave up 2 bases, with 10 bases separating them. Germline V gives CDR1 SEHNR, CDR2 FQNEAQ (reference sequence). Written as DNA, the CDR3 is TGTGCCAGCAGCCCCTCGACCACCTACAATGAGCAGTTCTTC. It is translated as CASSPSTTYNEQFF.

The gene calls are TRBV4-3 and TRBJ1-1, with D uncertain. The ends were cut back, 6 bases at V and 0 bases at J, with 14 bases in the middle. CDR3 length: 15 residues. Germline loops: CDR1 LGHNA, CDR2 YSLEER. Written as DNA, the CDR3 is TGCGCCAGCAGTCAGCATGGTGGGATGAACACTGAAGCTTTCTTT. This encodes CASSQHGGMNTEAFF.

The chain recombines TRBV29-1 with TRBJ1-2; 9 nucleotides align to TRBD1. From germline, CDR1 is SQVTM and CDR2 ANQGSEA. The CDR3 spans 13 residues. Losses at the gene ends were 6 bases for V and 8 bases for J; bases not matched to a gene: 10. In DNA form, the CDR3 reads TGCAGCGTACCCCGGGACAGGGACATAGGCTACACCTTC. Translation: CSVPRDRDIGYTF.

This clonotype occurred a few times. V usage is TRBV9 and J usage is TRBJ2-1; unclear D gene. The CDR3 contains 16 residues. Trimming removed 0 bases from V and 0 bases from J, with 10 bases in between. CDR1 and CDR2 (germline): SGDLS, YYNGEE. The CDR3 nucleotides read TGTGCCAGCAGCGTAGCGGGCAGCCTCTCCTACAATGAGCAGTTCTTC. Translated: CASSVAGSLSYNEQFF.

The chain joins TRBV29-1 to TRBJ2-2, with D unclear. V lost 3 bases and J lost 4, with 12 bases in between. There are 14 residues in the CDR3. Looked up from germline, CDR1 is SQVTM and CDR2 is ANQGSEA. CDR3 sequence: CSVDPRSGTGELFF. The CDR3 nucleotides are TGCAGCGTTGACCCGCGGTCGGGCACCGGGGAGCTGTTTTTT.

This clonotype was detected once. The chain combines TRBV6-5 with TRBJ2-5, with D tentatively TRBD1 (6 bases). Germline values: CDR1 MNHEY, CDR2 SVGAGI. V dropped 6 bases and J dropped 4 bases, with 18 bases sitting between them. This CDR3 is 15 amino acids long. This CDR3 reads CASSQQGFEGETQYF. The CDR3 DNA is TGTGCCAGCAGCCAACAGGGCTTCGAGGGAGAGACCCAGTACTTC.

The rearrangement uses TRBV7-2 and TRBJ2-5; D gene unclear. Between the trimmed V and J ends, which lost 5 bases and 7 bases, there was a span of 23 bases. Germline lookup yields CDR1 SGHTA and CDR2 FQGNSA. The CDR3 is 16 residues long. CDR3 nucleotides: TGTGCCAGCAGCCACGGCGAGTGGAGAGAAGGGTCGACCCAGTACTTC. Its protein product is CASSHGEWREGSTQYF.

V and J are TRBV3-1 and TRBJ2-1; TRBD2 matches at 11 bases. Germline lookup yields CDR1 LGHDT and CDR2 YNNKEL (reference sequence). The CDR3 totals 16 residues. Trimming took 5 bases from V and 3 from J; bases not matched to a gene: 6. The CDR3 loop is CASSEGLAEVYNEQFF. The CDR3 DNA reads as TGTGCCAGCAGCGAGGGACTAGCGGAAGTCTACAATGAGCAGTTCTTC.

This clonotype was counted between two and nine times. The rearrangement uses TRBV29-1 and TRBJ2-7; 7 bases line up with TRBD2. Germline assignment: CDR1 SQVTM and CDR2 ANQGSEA. Trimming removed 4 bases from V and 4 bases from J; junction bases left unmatched: 4. The CDR3 is 12 amino acids. The CDR3 DNA reads as TGCAGCGTTGCCAGCGGGGATTACGAGCAGTACTTC. Its translation is CSVASGDYEQYF.

The rearrangement uses TRBV10-3 and TRBJ2-7, with 9 bases matching TRBD1. The junction had 13 bases not matched to a gene; V was cut back by 5 bases and J by 2 bases. Germline-derived CDR1 and CDR2 are ENHRY and SYGVKD. The CDR3 runs to 17 residues. In DNA, the CDR3 is TGTGCCATCAGTCTCCCAACGCCGGGACAGGGTACCTACGAGCAGTACTTC. The encoded protein is CAISLPTPGQGTYEQYF.

This CDR3 reads CASSQTGSVNEQYF. CDR3 DNA sequence: TGTGCCAGCAGCCAGACAGGGTCGGTAAACGAGCAGTACTTC. This rearrangement joins TRBV9 to TRBJ2-7; 7 bases are shared with TRBD1. The V gene end was trimmed by 4 bases and the J gene end by 5 bases; junction bases not matched to a gene: 9. Germline V CDR1 and CDR2: SGDLS, YYNGEE. CDR3 size: 14 residues.

This clonotype was recorded only once. The V and J genes are TRBV30 and TRBJ2-3; possibly TRBD2 for D (5 bases). Germline V gene data show CDR1 as GTSNPN and CDR2 as SVGIG (reference sequence). Trimming shortened V by 5 bases and J by 3 bases, and 15 bases separated the two germline ends. CDR3 length: 14 residues. CDR3 region: CAWGGGGGTDTQYF. The CDR3 nucleotides read TGTGCCTGGGGCGGCGGAGGTGGGACAGATACGCAGTATTTT.

Notes on this clonotype: Its ends do not fully match the called genes, so a read error is possible. V is TRBV5-4 and J is TRBJ2-7; weak D call: TRBD1 (6 bases). From germline, CDR1 is SGHNT and CDR2 YYREEE (reference sequence). There are 14 residues in the CDR3. This CDR3 reads CASSLGAMGLEQYF. The CDR3 nucleotides read TGTGCCAGCAGTTTGGGGGCAATGGGGTTAGAGCAGTACTTC.

The chain combines TRBV15 with TRBJ1-3; D is possibly TRBD1 (5 bases). Trimming shortened V by 5 bases and J by 1 base, and 12 bases separated the two germline ends. CDR1 and CDR2 from the germline V gene are LNHNV and YYDKDF (reference sequence). The CDR3 runs to 15 residues. The CDR3 sequence: CATSGGTTSGNTIYF. In DNA, the CDR3 is TGTGCCACCAGCGGGGGAACCACATCTGGAAACACCATATATTTT.

The rearrangement uses TRBV6-1 and TRBJ2-5, with D perhaps matching TRBD1 (6 bases). The CDR3 extends over 13 amino acids. The V end lost 5 bases, the J end lost 5 bases, and 12 bases lay between the germline ends. Germline V gene data show CDR1 as MNHNS and CDR2 as SASEGT. DNA for the CDR3: TGTGCCAGCAGTTTGAACAGGGCGGAGACCCAGTACTTC. Translation: CASSLNRAETQYF.

V and J are TRBV20-1 and TRBJ2-2; D is unclear. V lost 0 bases and J 0 bases, leaving 20 bases between the germline ends. Per the germline V gene, CDR1 is DFQATT and CDR2 is SNEGSKA (reference sequence). The CDR3 spans 19 residues. The CDR3 DNA follows: TGCAGTGCTAGAGAGCTAACCCAAACTAAGCGCCCGAACACCGGGGAGCTGTTTTTT. This encodes CSARELTQTKRPNTGELFF.

The chain uses TRBV27 and TRBJ2-5, with D possibly matching TRBD1 (6 bases). Germline assignment: CDR1 MNHEY and CDR2 SMNVEV (reference sequence). CDR3 size: 15 residues. V dropped 2 bases and J dropped 1 base, with 11 bases sitting between them. CDR3: CASSLTDRSQETQYF. The CDR3 DNA is TGTGCCAGCAGTTTAACGGACAGATCCCAAGAGACCCAGTACTTC.

CDR3 loop: CASSYNRDGNYYGYTF. DNA of the CDR3: TGTGCCAGCAGTTATAACCGGGACGGCAACTACTATGGCTACACCTTC. The V gene is TRBV6-2 or TRBV6-3, the J gene TRBJ1-2, with D possibly being TRBD1 (5 bases). Trimming left V 3 bases short and J 3 bases short, with 17 bases between. This CDR3 region has 16 residues. The germline V gene encodes CDR1 MNHEY and CDR2 SVGEGT.

The rearrangement joins TRBV20-1 to TRBJ1-1; 7 bases line up with TRBD1. Germline V gene data show CDR1 as DFQATT and CDR2 as SNEGSKA (reference sequence). This CDR3 has 16 amino acids. J lost 5 bases, V lost 2 bases, and 14 bases had no gene match. Written as DNA, the CDR3 is TGCAGTGCTAGAAGTATTGACAGGGTGTATAGAACTGAAGCTTTCTTT. Translating gives CSARSIDRVYRTEAFF.

This chain links TRBV4-3 with TRBJ2-5; D gene uncertain. The V gene's germline CDR1 is LGHNA and CDR2 YSLEER. This CDR3 has 16 residues. The V end was cut by 0 bases, the J end by 2 bases, with 13 bases between. The chain's CDR3 is CASSQDYLQRQETQYF. CDR3 sequence (DNA): TGCGCCAGCAGCCAAGATTACCTCCAAAGACAAGAGACCCAGTACTTC.

The chain couples TRBV13 to TRBJ2-7; tentatively, D is TRBD1 (6 bases). The CDR3 extends over 15 amino acids. V was trimmed by 5 bases and J by 0 bases, leaving 14 bases between them. In germline, CDR1 is PRHDT, CDR2 FYEKMQ (reference sequence). The DNA for the CDR3 is TGTGCCAGCAGCCAAGCAGGGGTCTACTCCTACGAGCAGTACTTC. Protein sequence: CASSQAGVYSYEQYF.

This clonotype appeared once. The chain couples TRBV6-5 to TRBJ2-7; D call uncertain. Germline CDR1 MNHEY, CDR2 SVGAGI. The CDR3 is 13 amino acids. Trimming removed 2 bases at V and 4 bases at J, with 9 bases between. The CDR3 region has the DNA TGTGCCAGCAGTTACCGGAACAATTACGAGCAGTACTTC. This encodes CASSYRNNYEQYF.

The chain combines TRBV7-3 with TRBJ2-2, with 13 bases aligning to TRBD2. This CDR3 comprises 18 residues. The ends lost 5 bases at V and 1 base at J; junction bases unmatched: 7. Germline CDR1 reads SGHTA; CDR2 reads FQGTGA. The CDR3 DNA reads as TGTGCCAGCAGCCCAACTAGCGGGAGGGGAGGGAACACCGGGGAGCTGTTTTTT. It specifies CASSPTSGRGGNTGELFF.

The chain joins TRBV20-1 to TRBJ1-1, with D hard to call. The V gene's germline CDR1 is DFQATT and CDR2 SNEGSKA (reference sequence). Trimming took off 4 bases at V and 3 bases at J, with 9 bases between the two ends. CDR3 length: 12 residues. CDR3 residues: CSAKERDTEAFF. The CDR3 nucleotides are TGCAGTGCTAAGGAAAGGGACACTGAAGCTTTCTTT.

This chain uses TRBV6-2 or TRBV6-3 with TRBJ2-7, with 8 bases matching TRBD2. Germline lookup yields CDR1 MNHEY and CDR2 SVGEGT. V gave up 8 bases and J gave up 2 bases; unmatched junction bases: 8. The CDR3 spans 14 residues. CDR3 residues: CASHIAGPPYEQYF. The CDR3, as DNA: TGTGCCAGCCATATAGCGGGACCACCCTACGAGCAGTACTTC.